The 11 T cell receptor beta chains listed next were all sequenced from one sample in a study of cytotoxic CD8 clonotypes in ibrutinib-treated CLL. Measured with immunoSEQ multiplex PCR; TCRdb has only the in-frame clones, and not every one. The sample shows about 74,000 clones, around 81% of them seen only once. The source was PBMCs, collected at disease progression, from a patient treated with ibrutinib. The receptors shown here come from a human donor with chronic lymphocytic leukemia.

V is TRBV5-1 and J is TRBJ2-3, with a possible D match to TRBD2 (6 bases). Looked up from germline, CDR1 is SGHRS and CDR2 is YFSETQ. V lost 0 bases to trimming and J lost 2 bases, with 13 bases between them. The CDR3 runs to 16 residues. CDR3 sequence: CASSLGYGSTTDTQYF. CDR3 nucleotides: TGCGCCAGCAGCTTGGGATACGGGAGTACCACAGATACGCAGTATTTT.

The chain is built from TRBV6-1 and TRBJ2-7; D is unresolved. The CDR3 is 13 amino acids. The V gene's germline CDR1 is MNHNS and CDR2 SASEGT. V lost 1 base, J lost 7 bases, and 11 bases lay in between. CDR3 coding DNA: TGTGCCAGCAGTGAAGTGGACCCCCGGGAGCAGTACTTC. It yields the protein CASSEVDPREQYF.

This chain uses TRBV18 with TRBJ2-7, with 8 bases identical to TRBD1. Near its end, the DNA agrees better with TRBJ2-1, so the J call may be wrong. The CDR3 covers 16 residues. Germline V gene data show CDR1 as KGHSH and CDR2 as LQKENI. CDR3 sequence reads: CASSAGQGGVGDEQFF. Written as DNA, the CDR3 is TGTGCCAGCTCAGCCGGACAGGGTGGGGTTGGTGATGAGCAGTTCTTC.

The V call is TRBV27, the J call TRBJ2-7, with D unclear. The CDR3 has 13 residues. CDR1 is MNHEY, CDR2 SMNVEV, per germline (reference sequence). Between the trimmed V and J ends, which lost 0 bases and 0 bases, there was a span of 3 bases. CDR3 sequence reads: CASSLSVSYEQYF. CDR3 DNA: TGTGCCAGCAGTTTATCGGTCTCCTACGAGCAGTACTTC.

The rearrangement joins TRBV7-9 to TRBJ2-5; 8 bases agree with TRBD1. Losses at the gene ends were 6 bases for V and 5 bases for J; bases not matched to a gene: 5. CDR3 length equals 13 residues. Germline V gene sequence: CDR1 SEHNR, CDR2 FQNEAQ (reference sequence). CDR3 protein: CASRRTGRETQYF. Written as DNA, the CDR3 is TGTGCCAGCAGGAGGACAGGGCGCGAGACCCAGTACTTC.

The CDR3 sequence is CASSLLFHTGELFF. CDR3 coding DNA: TGTGCCAGCAGCCTATTGTTTCACACCGGGGAGCTGTTTTTT. V is TRBV9 and J is TRBJ2-2, with D uncertain. Germline lookup yields CDR1 SGDLS and CDR2 YYNGEE. The V gene lost 4 bases and the J gene lost 3 bases, with 10 bases spanning the gap. The CDR3 is 14 residues long.

This chain uses TRBV30 with TRBJ2-3; D is possibly TRBD1 (6 bases). The CDR3 consists of 15 residues. The ends were cut back, 0 bases at V and 10 bases at J, with 20 bases in the middle. Germline CDR1 GTSNPN, CDR2 SVGIG (reference sequence). CDR3 sequence (DNA): TGTGCCTGGAGTGTAATACAGGGCGGAGTTGGTGCGCAGTATTTT. Its translation is CAWSVIQGGVGAQYF.

Here the CDR3 reads CASSPNGLGVGTEAFF. CDR3 in DNA: TGTGCCAGCTCACCAAATGGTTTGGGGGTGGGCACTGAAGCTTTCTTT. The chain uses TRBV18 and TRBJ1-1; D may be TRBD1 (5 bases). With 2 bases removed from V and 4 bases from J, the gap between germline ends came to 17 bases. The CDR3 contains 16 residues. Germline V CDR1 and CDR2: KGHSH, LQKENI.

The chain links TRBV28 to TRBJ1-5; no clear D gene. The V end lost 6 bases, the J end lost 7 bases, and 16 bases lay between the germline ends. CDR1 is MDHEN and CDR2 is SYDVKM in the germline V gene. This CDR3 contains 14 residues. The CDR3 coding sequence is TGTGCCAGCAGGCCAGGAGGGCTCGGACAGCCCCAGCATTTT. It encodes CASRPGGLGQPQHF.

The gene calls are TRBV15 and TRBJ1-4, with D possibly TRBD1 on 5 matching bases. V dropped 1 base and J dropped 4 bases, with 13 bases sitting between them. This CDR3 region has 16 residues. Germline values: CDR1 LNHNV, CDR2 YYDKDF (reference sequence). CDR3 sequence: CATSRVPGDLNEKLFF. CDR3 nucleotides: TGTGCCACCAGCAGAGTTCCCGGGGACCTTAATGAAAAACTGTTTTTT. Variable domain in full (rest from reference TRBV15 and TRBJ1-4): DAMVIQNPRYQVTQFGKPVTLSCSQTLNHNVMYWYQQKSSQAPKLLFHYYDKDFNNEADTPDNFQSRRPNTSFCFLDIRSPGLGDTAMYLCATSRVPGDLNEKLFFGSGTQLSVL.

The V and J genes are TRBV5-1 and TRBJ2-1; 8 bases are shared with TRBD1. V gave up 2 bases and J gave up 6 bases; unmatched junction bases: 7. There are 15 residues in the CDR3. Germline-derived CDR1 and CDR2 are SGHRS and YFSETQ. The CDR3 bases are TGCGCCAGCAGCTTCGGACAGGGAGGCACCAATGAGCAGTTCTTC. It yields the protein CASSFGQGGTNEQFF.